Listed below are T cell receptor beta chains from one sample, sequenced in a study of cytomegalovirus exposure and HLA in healthy donors. Sequenced by immunoSEQ multiplex PCR; TCRdb stores in-frame clones only, minus some. The profile shows under 200,000 clones, over 75% of them singletons. The sample comprised PBMCs. Source of these receptors: a man aged 35 to 55 in good health and CMV-seropositive. CDR3s include the opening cysteine and the closing phenylalanine or tryptophan. A D gene is named only where the DNA matches it firmly. Rows may omit the clone size; those that give it use once, few, many or a size class.

J	length	V	size	D	DNA	CDR3
TRBJ1-1	13	TRBV13	once	.	TGTGCCAGCAGCCTCTCCAGGGGAGTTCAGGCTTTCTTT	CASSLSRGVQAFF
TRBJ1-1	15	TRBV29-1	.	TRBD1	TGCAGCGTTCGACAGGGGTTTTCGGTTCACACTGAAGCTTTCTTT	CSVRQGFSVHTEAFF
TRBJ2-5	17	TRBV7-2	once	TRBD2	TGTGCCAGCAGCTTAGCTGGGACTAGCGGGGGACAAGAGACCCAGTACTTC	CASSLAGTSGGQETQYF
TRBJ2-7	15	TRBV4-1	.	TRBD1	TGCGCCAGCAGCCAAGCCGGGACAGGGGTATCCGAGCAGTACTTC	CASSQAGTGVSEQYF
TRBJ1-4	15	TRBV27	.	TRBD1	TGTGCCAGCAGTTATCGGGACAGGGTCGGTGAAAAACTGTTTTTT	CASSYRDRVGEKLFF
TRBJ2-1	14	TRBV5-1	.	TRBD2	TGCGCCAGCAGCTTCCAGCGGGGGGGCAATGAGCAGTTCTTC	CASSFQRGGNEQFF
TRBJ1-4	15	TRBV28	.	.	TGTGCCAGCCCCGGGCTGGGGCGGTATAATGAAAAACTGTTTTTT	CASPGLGRYNEKLFF
TRBJ1-1	14	TRBV18	.	.	TGTGCCAGCTCGCCCGGTACAGGTCCCACTGAAGCTTTCTTT	CASSPGTGPTEAFF
TRBJ2-5	17	TRBV7-9	.	TRBD2	TGTGCCAGCAGCTTAGGGGTAGCGGGGGGCGACCAAGAGACCCAGTACTTC	CASSLGVAGGDQETQYF
TRBJ2-1	15	TRBV11-2	.	TRBD1	TGTGCCAGCAGCTCTCGACAGGGGAGGTACAATGAGCAGTTCTTC	CASSSRQGRYNEQFF
TRBJ2-7	15	TRBV27	once	TRBD2	TGTGCCAGCAGTCCCCGGACTAGCGGGGGTTCTGAGCAGTACTTC	CASSPRTSGGSEQYF
TRBJ2-7	14	TRBV6-6	.	.	TGTGCCAGCAGTCTACGACAGTGGACCTACGAGCAGTACTTC	CASSLRQWTYEQYF
TRBJ1-1	16	TRBV10-3	.	TRBD1	TGTGCCATCAGTGAGTCGGGGGGACAGGGGCGTTTACGGGCTTTCTTT	CAISESGGQGRLRAFF
TRBJ1-2	13	TRBV30	.	.	TGTGCCTGGAGCGCGGGGGAAGGGAATGGCTACACCTTC	CAWSAGEGNGYTF
TRBJ2-5	15	TRBV28	.	TRBD2	TGTGCCAGCAGAGATAGCGGGGGCGGCCGGGAGACCCAGTACTTC	CASRDSGGGRETQYF
TRBJ1-2	14	TRBV10-3	once	.	TGTGCCATCAGTGAGTCGTTCGGTAACTATGGCTACACCTTC	CAISESFGNYGYTF
TRBJ2-7	13	TRBV5-5	.	.	TGTGCCAGCAGCCGAAGGGGTTCCTACGAGCAGTACTTC	CASSRRGSYEQYF